This is a list of T cell receptor beta chains from one sample in a study of T cells in Graves' hyperthyroidism and ophthalmopathy. TCRdb re-called the multiplex PCR reads with MiXCR, one entry per CDR3 protein. Among fewer than 550,000 distinct CDR3 sequences listed, 24% were seen once. The sample was blood. These TCRs come from a woman aged 25 to 39 with Graves' ophthalmopathy. The CDR3 runs from the conserved cysteine through the conserved F or W. D genes are given only for firm matches.

j_gene: TRBJ2-5; d_gene: NA; v_gene: TRBV4-2; CDR3aa: CASSKNILSLETQYF
j_gene: TRBJ1-1; d_gene: TRBD1; v_gene: TRBV4-1; CDR3aa: CASSHAGDRGRDTEAFF
j_gene: TRBJ1-1; d_gene: TRBD1; v_gene: TRBV6-1; CDR3aa: CASERQGSNTEAFF
j_gene: TRBJ1-2; d_gene: NA; v_gene: TRBV24-1; CDR3aa: CATSDPSRGQFGYTF
j_gene: TRBJ2-7; d_gene: NA; v_gene: TRBV27; CDR3aa: CASSLFGHRVISYEQYF
j_gene: TRBJ2-7; d_gene: NA; v_gene: TRBV28; CDR3aa: CATEGVLSYEQYF
j_gene: TRBJ2-7; d_gene: TRBD2; v_gene: TRBV7-2; CDR3aa: CASSPLAGGRYEQYF
j_gene: TRBJ1-5; d_gene: NA; v_gene: TRBV10-3; CDR3aa: CAISESQGTISNQPQHF
j_gene: TRBJ1-1; d_gene: NA; v_gene: TRBV20-1; CDR3aa: CSAGGNTEAFF
j_gene: TRBJ2-5; d_gene: TRBD1; v_gene: TRBV28; CDR3aa: CASSLFGTAKETQYF
j_gene: TRBJ1-6; d_gene: NA; v_gene: TRBV18; CDR3aa: CASSPVGNSPLHF
j_gene: TRBJ1-5; d_gene: NA; v_gene: TRBV6-1; CDR3aa: CASSPAFNQPQHF
j_gene: TRBJ1-1; d_gene: NA; v_gene: TRBV20-1; CDR3aa: CSASNENFRTANTEAFF